This TCR beta chain is drawn from a study of blood T cell repertoires in COVID-19 (TCRdb year 2020). Some background on the complete study: The collaborator samples originated in the United States, Italy and Spain and spanned the acute and convalescent phases of COVID-19. The material from the prospective study consisted of cDNA or gDNA derived from T cells, B-cell-depleted T cells, or PBMCs. Subjects who had been exposed to COVID-19, were actively infected with it, or had recovered from it provided the deeply sampled blood TCRbeta repertoires that made up the dataset. The repertoires were released in a freely available public database intended as a resource for research on the immune response to SARS-CoV-2. Samples were obtained from the ongoing ImmuneRACE study (first 160 participants) and from 1,254 subjects provided by 6 global collaborators. The sample metadata nearly always contained a de-identified subject ID, COVID-19 status, age in years and sex. Where HLA class I and class II types were available, the types were taken from metadata supplied by the sample provider, not from assay-based typing. Study-wide findings and limitations: How much clinical and demographic metadata was included differed by source and by participant, and the metadata was provided uncurated.

The collaborating institutions used their own protocols to collect whole blood in K2EDTA tubes. Collaborator samples were shipped for TCRbeta analysis as frozen whole blood, isolated PBMCs, or DNA extracted from either sample type. Concerning this clone: Its antigen is still unknown. No base qualities exist here, and no much larger clone lies one base off it.

TCRbeta CDR3 regions were amplified from genomic DNA using the immunoSEQ Assay, a bias-controlled multiplex PCR. Turning to the authors' computational methods: Nucleated cell counts per sample were estimated from amplification of reference gene primers within the assay. To quantify the absolute abundance of each unique TCRbeta CDR3 rearrangement, sequence reads were collapsed and filtered. Productive Simpson clonality was computed per sample as the square root of Simpson's diversity index over productive rearrangements. Held by TCRdb, this immuneACCESS table contains in-frame sequences only and omits some clones. Under half of the omission traces to an unresolved V gene where checked; the cause of the rest is unknown. The DNA was the basis for D and trimming; V, J and clone size are from that table. The sample contains tens of thousands of clones, more than 75% of them found a single time. 4% to 5.5% of the sample is held by the ten biggest clonotypes.

CDR1 is given as GTSNPN and CDR2 as SVGIG, both from the germline V gene (reference sequence). Trimmed from V: 3 bases; trimmed from J: 5 bases; junction bases lacking a gene match: 1. Inclusive of the bounding cysteine and phenylalanine, the CDR3 is 13 residues long. Just CDR3 DNA is preserved here, 39 bases in frame from base 1. This receptor was obtained from a human donor in a cohort sampled during active COVID-19. The V and J genes are TRBV30 and TRBJ1-6; 7 central bases correspond to TRBD1. Sequencing was done on a sample of peripheral blood. The CDR3 protein sequence reads: CAWRGTDNSPLHF. The DNA sequence follows: TGTGCCTGGAGGGGGACAGATAATTCACCCCTCCACTTT.